A selection of T cell receptor beta chains follows, all from one sample in a study of blood T cell repertoires in COVID-19. The repertoire was sequenced with immunoSEQ multiplex PCR; TCRdb's copy has only in-frame clones and lacks some. The data show under 300,000 clones, around 85% seen once. The source material was peripheral blood. The receptors shown here come from a man in his 60s with acute or convalescent COVID-19. CDR3s include the opening cysteine and the closing phenylalanine or tryptophan. Fields, in order: V gene, D gene, clone size, J gene, CDR3 DNA, CDR3 protein. The D gene is left open where the match is weak. For some rows the clone size is stated as once, few or many, or as a class when expanded; others skip it.

>TRBV3-1/TRBV3-2|TRBD2|-|TRBJ2-5
TGTGCCAGCAGCCAAGATTCGGCGGGAGGGCCTGAGACCCAGTACTTC
CASSQDSAGGPETQYF
>TRBV28|-|-|TRBJ2-6
TGTGCCAGCAGTTTACCCGTCTCTGGGGCCAACGTCCTGACTTTC
CASSLPVSGANVLTF
>TRBV7-9|TRBD2|-|TRBJ2-1
TGTGCCAGCAGCAAGACTAGCCTCACTGCCCATGAGCAGTTCTTC
CASSKTSLTAHEQFF
>TRBV27|TRBD1|-|TRBJ2-7
TGTGCCAGCAGTTTGGGACAGGGAGGGAACGAGCAGTACTTC
CASSLGQGGNEQYF
>TRBV7-9|TRBD1|-|TRBJ1-4
TGTGCCAGCAGCTTAATAACAGGGGGCGTTCATGAAAAACTGTTTTTT
CASSLITGGVHEKLFF
>TRBV19|-|-|TRBJ2-7
TGTGCCAGTACCCCTTCTCCCGGGTCGGCCTTCTACGAGCAGTACTTC
CASTPSPGSAFYEQYF
>TRBV19|-|once|TRBJ1-1
TGTGCCAGTAGTGGGCGGGTAACTGAAGCTTTCTTT
CASSGRVTEAFF
>TRBV28|-|once|TRBJ2-1
TGTGCCACTCTGGGGGGGGCAGGGGGCTTCAATGAGCAGTTCTTC
CATLGGAGGFNEQFF
>TRBV7-8|-|-|TRBJ1-2
TGTGCCAGCAGCTTAGTTAGGTATTTGGGACACGATAACTATGGCTACACCTTC
CASSLVRYLGHDNYGYTF
>TRBV5-1|TRBD2|-|TRBJ2-7
TGCGCCAGCAGCATCGTTGGCGGGAGTCCCGGCGAGCAGTACTTC
CASSIVGGSPGEQYF
>TRBV7-8|TRBD1|-|TRBJ1-3
TGTGCCAGCAGTTATCCGGGACAGGGAAACACCATATATTTT
CASSYPGQGNTIYF
>TRBV12-5|TRBD2|few|TRBJ2-1
TGTGCTAGTGGTAGGGGAGCGGGAGTTGAGCAGTTCTTC
CASGRGAGVEQFF
>TRBV9|-|-|TRBJ1-1
TGTGCCAGCAGCGTAGACGGACAGATGAACACTGAAGCTTTCTTT
CASSVDGQMNTEAFF
>TRBV30|TRBD2|-|TRBJ2-2
TGTGCCTGGAGTGTACGGCTAGCGGCCGGGGAGCTGTTTTTT
CAWSVRLAAGELFF
>TRBV7-9|-|many|TRBJ2-1
TGTGCCAGCAAGTACCTGGCCAACAACAATGAGCAGTTCTTC
CASKYLANNNEQFF
>TRBV19|-|-|TRBJ1-1
TGTGCCAGTATTTCTCAAGGCGGGTCGAACACTGAAGCTTTCTTT
CASISQGGSNTEAFF